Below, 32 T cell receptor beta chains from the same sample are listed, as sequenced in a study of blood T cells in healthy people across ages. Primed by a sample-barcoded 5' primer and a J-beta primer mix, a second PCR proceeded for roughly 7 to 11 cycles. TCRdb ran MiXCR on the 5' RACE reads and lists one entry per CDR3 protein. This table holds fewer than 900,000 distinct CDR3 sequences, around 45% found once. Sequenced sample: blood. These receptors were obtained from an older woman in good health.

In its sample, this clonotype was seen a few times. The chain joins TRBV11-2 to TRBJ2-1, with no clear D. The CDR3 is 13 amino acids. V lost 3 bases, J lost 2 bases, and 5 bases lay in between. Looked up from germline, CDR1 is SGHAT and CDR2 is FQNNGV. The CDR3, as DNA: TGTGCCAGCAGCTTGAGAGCCTACAATGAGCAGTTCTTC. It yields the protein CASSLRAYNEQFF.

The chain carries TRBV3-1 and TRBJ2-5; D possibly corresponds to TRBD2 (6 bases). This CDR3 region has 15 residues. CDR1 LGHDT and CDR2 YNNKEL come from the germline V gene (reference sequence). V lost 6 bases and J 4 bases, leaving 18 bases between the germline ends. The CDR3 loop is CASRPGLAERETQYF. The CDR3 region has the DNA TGTGCCAGCAGGCCGGGACTCGCGGAGAGAGAGACCCAGTACTTC.

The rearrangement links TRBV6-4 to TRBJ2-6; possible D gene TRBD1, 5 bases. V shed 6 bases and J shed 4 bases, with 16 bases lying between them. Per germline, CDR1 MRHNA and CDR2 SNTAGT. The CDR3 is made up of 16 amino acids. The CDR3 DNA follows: TGTGCCAGCAGCACAACTACAGGCCTGGGGGCCAACGTCCTGACTTTC. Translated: CASSTTTGLGANVLTF.

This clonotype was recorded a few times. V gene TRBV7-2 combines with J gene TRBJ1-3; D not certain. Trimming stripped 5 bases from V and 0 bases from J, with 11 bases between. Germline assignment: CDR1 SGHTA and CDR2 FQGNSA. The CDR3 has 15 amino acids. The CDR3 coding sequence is TGTGCCAGCAGCCAAACCCAAGACTCTGGAAACACCATATATTTT. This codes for CASSQTQDSGNTIYF.

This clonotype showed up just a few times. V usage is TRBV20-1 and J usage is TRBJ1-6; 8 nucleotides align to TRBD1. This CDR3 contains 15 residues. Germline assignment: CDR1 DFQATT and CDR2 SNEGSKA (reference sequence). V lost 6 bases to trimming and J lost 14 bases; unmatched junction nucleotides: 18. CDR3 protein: CSAKAPGTGFLALHF. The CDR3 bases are TGCAGTGCCAAGGCCCCCGGGACAGGATTTTTGGCCCTCCACTTT.

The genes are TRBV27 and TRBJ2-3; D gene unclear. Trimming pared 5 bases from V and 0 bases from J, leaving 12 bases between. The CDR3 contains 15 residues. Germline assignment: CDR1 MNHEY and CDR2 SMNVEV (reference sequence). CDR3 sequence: CASSQEPASTDTQYF. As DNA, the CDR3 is TGTGCCAGCAGTCAAGAGCCGGCGAGCACAGATACGCAGTATTTT.

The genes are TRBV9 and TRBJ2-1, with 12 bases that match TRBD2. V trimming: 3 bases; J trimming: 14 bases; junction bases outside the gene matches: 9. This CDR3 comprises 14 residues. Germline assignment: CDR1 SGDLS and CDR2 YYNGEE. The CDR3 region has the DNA TGTGCCAGCAGCGGGCCGACTAGCGGGAGTCTAAAGTTCTTC. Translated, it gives CASSGPTSGSLKFF. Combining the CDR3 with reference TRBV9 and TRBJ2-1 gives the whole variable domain DSGVTQTPKHLITATGQRVTLRCSPRSGDLSVYWYQQSLDQGLQFLIQYYNGEERAKGNILERFSAQQFPDLHSELNLSSLELGDSALYFCASSGPTSGSLKFFGPGTRLTVL.

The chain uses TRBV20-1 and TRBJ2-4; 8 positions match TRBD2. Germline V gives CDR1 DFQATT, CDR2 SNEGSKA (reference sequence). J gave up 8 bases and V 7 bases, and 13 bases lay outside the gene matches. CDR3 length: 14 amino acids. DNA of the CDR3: TGCAGTGTCATCACTAGCGGCCCCGGGGACATTCAGTACTTC. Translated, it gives CSVITSGPGDIQYF.

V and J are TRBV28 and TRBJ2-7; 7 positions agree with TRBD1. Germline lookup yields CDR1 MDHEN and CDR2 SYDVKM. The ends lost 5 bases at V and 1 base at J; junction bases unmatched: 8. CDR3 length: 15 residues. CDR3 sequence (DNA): TGTGCCAGCAGTCCGACAGGGAAGCGGTCCTACGAGCAGTACTTC. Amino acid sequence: CASSPTGKRSYEQYF.

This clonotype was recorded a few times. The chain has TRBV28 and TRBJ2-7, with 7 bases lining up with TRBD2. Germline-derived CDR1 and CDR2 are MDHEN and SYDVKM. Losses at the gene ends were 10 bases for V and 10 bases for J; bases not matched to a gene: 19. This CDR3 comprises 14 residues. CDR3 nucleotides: TGTGCCACCATGACCGGGACTACCTTAAAAAGTCAGTACTTC. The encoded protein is CATMTGTTLKSQYF.

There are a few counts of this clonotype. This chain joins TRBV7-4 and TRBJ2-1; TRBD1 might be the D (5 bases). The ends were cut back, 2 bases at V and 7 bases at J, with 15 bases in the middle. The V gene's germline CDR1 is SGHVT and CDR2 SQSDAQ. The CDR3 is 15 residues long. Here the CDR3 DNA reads TGTGCCAGCAGCTTACACAGGACGAAAGTGAATGAGCAGTTCTTC. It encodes CASSLHRTKVNEQFF.

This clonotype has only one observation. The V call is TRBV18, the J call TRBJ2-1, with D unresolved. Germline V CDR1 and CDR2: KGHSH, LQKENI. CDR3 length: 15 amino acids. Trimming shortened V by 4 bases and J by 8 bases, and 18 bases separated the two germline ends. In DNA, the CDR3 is TGTGCCAGCTCACTGAGGACCCCTGTGAGTGATGAGCAGTTCTTC. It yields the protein CASSLRTPVSDEQFF.

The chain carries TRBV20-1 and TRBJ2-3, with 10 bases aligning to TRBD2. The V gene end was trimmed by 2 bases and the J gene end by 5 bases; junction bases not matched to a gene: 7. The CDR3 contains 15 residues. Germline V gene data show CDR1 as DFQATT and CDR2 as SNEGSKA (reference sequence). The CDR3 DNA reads TGCAGTGCTAGATGGTCTAGCGGGAGTAGAGATACGCAGTATTTT. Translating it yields CSARWSSGSRDTQYF.

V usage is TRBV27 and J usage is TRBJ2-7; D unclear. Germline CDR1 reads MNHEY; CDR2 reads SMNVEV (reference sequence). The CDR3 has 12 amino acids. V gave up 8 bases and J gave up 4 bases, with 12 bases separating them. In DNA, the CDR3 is TGTGCCAGCCTATCACCAAAGTACGAGCAGTACTTC. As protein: CASLSPKYEQYF.

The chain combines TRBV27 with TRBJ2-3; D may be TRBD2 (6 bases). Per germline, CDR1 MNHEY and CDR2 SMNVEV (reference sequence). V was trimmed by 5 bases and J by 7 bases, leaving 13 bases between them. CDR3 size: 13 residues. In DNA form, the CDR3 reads TGTGCCAGCAGTCCGACTAGTTTGTATACGCAGTATTTT. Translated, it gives CASSPTSLYTQYF.

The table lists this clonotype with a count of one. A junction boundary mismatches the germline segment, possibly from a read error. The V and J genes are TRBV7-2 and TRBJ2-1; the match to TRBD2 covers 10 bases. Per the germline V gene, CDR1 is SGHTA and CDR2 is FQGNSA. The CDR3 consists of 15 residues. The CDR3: CASSWLAGVYNEQFF. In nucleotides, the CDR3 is TGTGCCAGCAGCTGGCTAGCGGGGGTATACAATGAACAGTTCTTC.

The DNA of the CDR3 is TGCAGTGCTAGAAGTCTGCACTGGGCGGGAGTTGTTGACAATGAGCAGTTCTTC. Translated: CSARSLHWAGVVDNEQFF. This sequence joins TRBV20-1 and TRBJ2-1; 7 bases are a match to TRBD2. J was trimmed by 5 bases and V by 2 bases; bases with no gene match: 18. Germline V gives CDR1 DFQATT, CDR2 SNEGSKA (reference sequence). The CDR3 is 18 residues long.

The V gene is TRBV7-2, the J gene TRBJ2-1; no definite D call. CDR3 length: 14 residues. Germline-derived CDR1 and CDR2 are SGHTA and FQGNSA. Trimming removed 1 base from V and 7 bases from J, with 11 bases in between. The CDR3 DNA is TGTGCCAGCAGCTTAGGGTTTGCTGGGAATGAGCAGTTCTTC. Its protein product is CASSLGFAGNEQFF.

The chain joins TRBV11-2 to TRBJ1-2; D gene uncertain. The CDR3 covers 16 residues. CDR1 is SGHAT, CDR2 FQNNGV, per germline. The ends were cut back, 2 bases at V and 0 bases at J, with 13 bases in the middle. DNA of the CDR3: TGTGCCAGCAGCTTACTAGGAGAACTTTCTAACTATGGCTACACCTTC. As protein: CASSLLGELSNYGYTF.

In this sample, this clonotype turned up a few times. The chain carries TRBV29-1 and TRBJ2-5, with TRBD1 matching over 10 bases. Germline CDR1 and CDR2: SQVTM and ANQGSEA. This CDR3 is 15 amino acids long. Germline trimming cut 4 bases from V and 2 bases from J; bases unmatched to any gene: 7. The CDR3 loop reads CSVVPQDRGQETQYF. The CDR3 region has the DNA TGCAGCGTTGTCCCCCAGGACAGGGGGCAAGAGACCCAGTACTTC.

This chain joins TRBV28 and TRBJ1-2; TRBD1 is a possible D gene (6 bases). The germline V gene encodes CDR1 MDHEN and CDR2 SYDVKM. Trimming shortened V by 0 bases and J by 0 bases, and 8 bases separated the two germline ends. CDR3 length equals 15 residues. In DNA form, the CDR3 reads TGTGCCAGCAGTTTATGGGACAGAACTAACTATGGCTACACCTTC. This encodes CASSLWDRTNYGYTF.

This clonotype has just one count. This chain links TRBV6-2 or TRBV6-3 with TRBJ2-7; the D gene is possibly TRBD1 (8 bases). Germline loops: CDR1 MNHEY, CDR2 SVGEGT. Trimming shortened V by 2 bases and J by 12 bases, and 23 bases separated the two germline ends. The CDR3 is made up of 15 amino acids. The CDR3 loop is CASSYADRAGETRYF. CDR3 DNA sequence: TGTGCCAGCAGTTACGCGGACAGGGCGGGGGAGACCCGGTACTTC.

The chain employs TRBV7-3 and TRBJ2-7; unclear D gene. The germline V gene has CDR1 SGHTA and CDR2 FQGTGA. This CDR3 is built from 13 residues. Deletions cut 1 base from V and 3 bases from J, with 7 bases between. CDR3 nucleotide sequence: TGTGCCAGCAGCTTAATTGCAGACTACGAGCAGTACTTC. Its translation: CASSLIADYEQYF.

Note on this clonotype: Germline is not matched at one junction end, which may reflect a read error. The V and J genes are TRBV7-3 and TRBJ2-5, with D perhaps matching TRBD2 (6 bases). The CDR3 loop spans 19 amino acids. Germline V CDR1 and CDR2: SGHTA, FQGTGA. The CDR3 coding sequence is TGTGCCAGCAGCTTAATTCCCGGGTCGTTGGGAGGAGGACGAGAGACTCAGTACTTC. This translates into CASSLIPGSLGGGRETQYF.

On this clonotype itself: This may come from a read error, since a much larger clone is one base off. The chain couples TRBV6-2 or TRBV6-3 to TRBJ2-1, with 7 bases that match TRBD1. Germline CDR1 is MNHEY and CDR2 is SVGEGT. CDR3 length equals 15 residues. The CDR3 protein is CTSSLGTVEYNEQFF. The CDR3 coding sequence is TGTACCAGCAGTTTAGGGACAGTTGAGTACAATGAGCAGTTCTTC.

For the CDR3, the DNA is TGTGCCAGTACGAGTCTAGGACAGCTCGACTCTGGGGCCAACGTCCTGACTTTC. This translates into CASTSLGQLDSGANVLTF. The V gene is TRBV19, the J gene TRBJ2-6; perhaps TRBD1 as D (6 bases). The CDR3 is 18 amino acids. V lost 7 bases and J 0 bases, leaving 19 bases between the germline ends. The germline CDR1 and CDR2 sequences are LNHDA and SQIVND (reference sequence).

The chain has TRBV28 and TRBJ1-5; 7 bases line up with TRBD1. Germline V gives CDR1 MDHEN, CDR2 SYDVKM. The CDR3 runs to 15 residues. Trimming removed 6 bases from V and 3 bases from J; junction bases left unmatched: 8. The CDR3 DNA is TGTGCCAGCAGACTAGACAGGGCCTTCAATCAGCCCCAGCATTTT. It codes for CASRLDRAFNQPQHF.

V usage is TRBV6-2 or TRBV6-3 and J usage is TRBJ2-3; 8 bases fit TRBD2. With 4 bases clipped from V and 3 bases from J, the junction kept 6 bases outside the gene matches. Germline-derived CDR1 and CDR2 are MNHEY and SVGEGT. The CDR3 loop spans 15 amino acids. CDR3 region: CASSLPGLVTDTQYF. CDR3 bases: TGTGCCAGCAGTTTACCGGGACTAGTAACAGATACGCAGTATTTT.

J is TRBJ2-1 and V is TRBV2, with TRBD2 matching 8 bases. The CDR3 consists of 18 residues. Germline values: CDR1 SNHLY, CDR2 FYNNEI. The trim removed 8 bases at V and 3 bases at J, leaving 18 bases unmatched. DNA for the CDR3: TGTGCCAGCTGTCGGGACAAACCGGGACTAGGGAACTACAATGAGCAGTTCTTC. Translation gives CASCRDKPGLGNYNEQFF.

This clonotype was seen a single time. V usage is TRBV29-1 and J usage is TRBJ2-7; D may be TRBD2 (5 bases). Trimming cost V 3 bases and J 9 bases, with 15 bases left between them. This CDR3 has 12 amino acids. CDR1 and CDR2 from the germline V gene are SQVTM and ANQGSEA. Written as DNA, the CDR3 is TGCAGCGTTGATGAGGGAGTCGACGTGCAGTACTTC. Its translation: CSVDEGVDVQYF.

CDR3 protein: CSIGHSYEQYF. The CDR3 DNA follows: TGCAGCATTGGGCACTCCTACGAGCAGTACTTC. The chain recombines TRBV29-1 with TRBJ2-7; D call uncertain. V lost 8 bases to trimming and J lost 0 bases, with 8 bases between them. CDR1 and CDR2 (germline): SQVTM, ANQGSEA. This CDR3 comprises 11 residues.

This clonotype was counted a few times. The CDR3: CASTVTIQNTEAFF. CDR3 bases: TGTGCCAGCACCGTGACGATTCAGAACACTGAAGCTTTCTTT. V gene TRBV7-9 combines with J gene TRBJ1-1, with D uncertain. The CDR3 consists of 14 residues. CDR1 and CDR2 (germline): SEHNR, FQNEAQ (reference sequence). Trimming took 7 bases from V and 1 from J, leaving 13 bases between them.